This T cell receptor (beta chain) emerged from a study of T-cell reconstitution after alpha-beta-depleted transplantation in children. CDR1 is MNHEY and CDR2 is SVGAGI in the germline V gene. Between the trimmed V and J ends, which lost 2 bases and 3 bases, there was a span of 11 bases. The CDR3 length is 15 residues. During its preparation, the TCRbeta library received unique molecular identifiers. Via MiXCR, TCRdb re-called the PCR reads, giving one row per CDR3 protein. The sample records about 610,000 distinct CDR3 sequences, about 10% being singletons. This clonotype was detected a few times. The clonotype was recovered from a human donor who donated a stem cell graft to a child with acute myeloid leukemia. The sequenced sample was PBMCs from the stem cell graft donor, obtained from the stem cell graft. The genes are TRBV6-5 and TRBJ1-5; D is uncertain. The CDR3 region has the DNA TGTGCCAGCAGTTACGAGGACGGGGACAATCAGCCCCAGCATTTT. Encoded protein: CASSYEDGDNQPQHF.